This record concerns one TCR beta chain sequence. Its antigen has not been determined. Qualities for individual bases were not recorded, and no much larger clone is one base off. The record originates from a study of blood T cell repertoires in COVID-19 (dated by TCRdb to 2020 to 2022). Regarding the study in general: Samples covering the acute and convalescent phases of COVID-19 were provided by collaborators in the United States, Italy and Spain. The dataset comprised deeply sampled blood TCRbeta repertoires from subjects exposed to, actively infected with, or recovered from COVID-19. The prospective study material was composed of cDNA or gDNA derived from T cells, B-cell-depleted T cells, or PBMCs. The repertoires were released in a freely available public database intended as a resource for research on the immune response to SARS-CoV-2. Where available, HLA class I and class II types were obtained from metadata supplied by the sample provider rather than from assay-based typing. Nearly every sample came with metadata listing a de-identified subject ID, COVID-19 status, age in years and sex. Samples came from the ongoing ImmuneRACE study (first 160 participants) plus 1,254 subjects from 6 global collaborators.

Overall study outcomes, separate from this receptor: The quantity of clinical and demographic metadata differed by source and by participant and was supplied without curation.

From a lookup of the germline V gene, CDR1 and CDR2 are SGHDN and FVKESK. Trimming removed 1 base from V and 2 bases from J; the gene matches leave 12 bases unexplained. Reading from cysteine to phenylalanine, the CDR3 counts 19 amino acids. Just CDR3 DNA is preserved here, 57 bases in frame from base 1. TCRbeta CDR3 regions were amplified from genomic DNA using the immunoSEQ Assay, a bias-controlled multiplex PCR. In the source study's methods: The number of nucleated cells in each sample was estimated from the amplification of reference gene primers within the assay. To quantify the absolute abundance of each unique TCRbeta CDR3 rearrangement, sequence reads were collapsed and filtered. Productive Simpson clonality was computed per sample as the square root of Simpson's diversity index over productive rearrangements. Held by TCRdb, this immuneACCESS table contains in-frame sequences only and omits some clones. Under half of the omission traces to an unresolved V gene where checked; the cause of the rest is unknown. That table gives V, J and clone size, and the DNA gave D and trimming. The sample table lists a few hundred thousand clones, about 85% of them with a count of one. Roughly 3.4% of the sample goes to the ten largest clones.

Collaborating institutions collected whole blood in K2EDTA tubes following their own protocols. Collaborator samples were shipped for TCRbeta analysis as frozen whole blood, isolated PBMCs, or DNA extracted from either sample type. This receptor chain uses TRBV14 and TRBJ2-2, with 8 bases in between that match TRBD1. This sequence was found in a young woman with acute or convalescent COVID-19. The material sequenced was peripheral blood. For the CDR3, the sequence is CASSQAGFVGQGNTGELFF. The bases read TGTGCCAGCAGCCAAGCCGGATTTGTTGGACAGGGTAACACCGGGGAGCTGTTTTTT. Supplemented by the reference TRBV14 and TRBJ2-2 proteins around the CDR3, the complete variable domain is EAGVTQFPSHSVIEKGQTVTLRCDPISGHDNLYWYRRVMGKEIKFLLHFVKESKQDESGMPNNRFLAERTGGTYSTLKVQPAELEDSGVYFCASSQAGFVGQGNTGELFFGEGSRLTVL.